This TCR beta chain was sequenced in a study of T-cell reconstitution after alpha-beta-depleted transplantation in children. Preparation of the TCRbeta library was carried out with unique molecular identifiers. From the PCR reads, TCRdb called clonotypes with MiXCR, one entry per CDR3 protein. The sample carries some 280,000 distinct CDR3 sequences, more than 8% recorded once. This CDR3 comprises 16 residues. Germline V gene sequence: CDR1 SGHRS, CDR2 YFSETQ. With V trimmed by 0 bases and J by 8 bases, 7 bases remained unmatched. This receptor was identified in a human donor who donated a stem cell graft to a child with SCID. The chain employs TRBV5-1 and TRBJ2-1; 11 positions agree with TRBD2. This specimen was PBMCs from the stem cell graft donor, taken from the stem cell graft. Here the CDR3 DNA reads TGCGCCAGCAGCTTGGCCATAGCGGGGGGGCCGGATGAGCAGTTCTTC. Residues: CASSLAIAGGPDEQFF.